This T cell receptor beta chain was recorded in a study of T-cell memory formation after mild COVID-19. Study-wide results and caveats: Clones shrinking between day 15 and 85 showed a balanced CD4/CD8 split, and those that grew later tilted toward CD4+.

In this sample, this clonotype turned up many times. Its antigen is not identified. The V gene lost 5 bases and the J gene lost 10 bases, with 12 bases spanning the gap. The CDR3 length is 12 residues. The germline CDR1 and CDR2 sequences are SEHNR and FQNEAQ (reference sequence). With constant-segment primers, 5'RACE yielded cDNA libraries of TCR alpha and TCR beta that carried sample barcodes and UMIs. One entry per CDR3 protein, called by TCRdb with MiXCR from the 5' RACE reads. The data hold roughly 120,000 distinct CDR3 sequences, with around a fifth observed a single time. This clonotype was obtained from a young man who had mild COVID-19 (a few samples of this study predate the infection). Cell type and time point are not known. The sequencing input was PBMCs or a T cell subset sorted from them (not recorded which). The V gene is TRBV7-9, the J gene TRBJ2-1; no clear D. The DNA of the CDR3 is TGTGCCAGCAGCCTCCTAGGAGCCGAGCAGTTCTTC. This gives the protein CASSLLGAEQFF.